The clone carrying this TCR beta chain occurred a few times. UMIs and sample barcodes were carried by the TCR alpha and TCR beta cDNA libraries that 5'RACE produced using constant-segment primers. TCRdb ran MiXCR on the 5' RACE reads and lists one entry per CDR3 protein. The data show about 360,000 distinct CDR3 sequences, approximately 12% seen once. The sample is drawn from a study of T-cell memory formation after mild COVID-19. The sample comprised PBMCs or a T cell subset sorted from them (not recorded which). The clonotype originates from a man between 18 and 35 years old who had mild COVID-19 (a few samples of this study predate the infection). Cell type and time point are not known.

The CDR3 bases are TGTGCCAGCAGCCCCGCGGGACAGGGGGCTTTTAACGAGCAGTTCTTC. Encoded protein: CASSPAGQGAFNEQFF. This chain uses TRBV28 with TRBJ2-1; 12 positions match TRBD1. Trimming at V came to 6 bases and at J to 10 bases, leaving 13 bases not matched to a gene. Germline V gene data show CDR1 as MDHEN and CDR2 as SYDVKM. This CDR3 has 16 amino acids.